These 13 T cell receptor beta chains were all obtained from the same sample, sequenced in a study of prognosis after radiotherapy for stage I lung cancer. Amplicons of TCR beta CDR3 were generated from genomic DNA by two-round multiplex PCR. Primers targeting each individual TRBV and TRBJ gene were applied in first-round PCR. TCRdb reprocessed the multiplex PCR reads via MiXCR and lists one record per CDR3 protein. This sample has around 19,000 distinct CDR3 sequences, with around 47% found just once. The specimen comprised PBMCs, sampled before or after stereotactic body radiation therapy (not recorded which). The receptor source for this set is a donor over 45 with non-small cell lung cancer.

The chain carries TRBV6-1 and TRBJ1-2; D gene uncertain. V was clipped by 7 bases and J by 3 bases, with 9 bases between them. Germline loops: CDR1 MNHNS, CDR2 SASEGT. There are 12 residues in the CDR3. CDR3 protein: CASIAGDYGYTF. Here the CDR3 DNA reads TGTGCCAGCATTGCGGGTGACTATGGCTACACCTTC.

The J gene is TRBJ1-3, the V gene TRBV12-3 or TRBV12-4, with D maybe TRBD1 (5 bases). The CDR3 is 16 amino acids. V was shortened by 0 bases and J by 2 bases, with 11 bases between the two germline ends. CDR3 protein: CASSLAGRGTGNTIYF. For the CDR3, the DNA is TGTGCCAGCAGTTTAGCCGGACGGGGGACTGGAAACACCATATATTTT.

The gene calls are TRBV6-2 or TRBV6-3 and TRBJ2-1; TRBD1 is a possible D gene (5 bases). CDR1 and CDR2 from the germline V gene are MNHEY and SVGEGT. The V and J ends lost 0 bases and 9 bases respectively, with 6 bases between them. There are 12 residues in the CDR3. CDR3 in DNA: TGTGCCAGCAGTTACTCTAGGGGTGAGCAGTTCTTC. Translated, it gives CASSYSRGEQFF.

This clonotype was observed at least ten times. This sequence joins TRBV20-1 and TRBJ2-7; 9 nucleotides line up with TRBD2. The germline gives CDR1 DFQATT, CDR2 SNEGSKA (reference sequence). J was trimmed by 3 bases and V by 0 bases; bases with no gene match: 3. The CDR3 is made up of 14 amino acids. CDR3: CSARDPAGGYEQYF. CDR3 DNA: TGCAGTGCTAGAGATCCAGCGGGAGGCTACGAGCAGTACTTC.

This clonotype was seen at least ten times. The J gene is TRBJ2-5, the V gene TRBV2; 8 nucleotides match TRBD1. Trimming cost V 7 bases and J 2 bases; bases outside gene matches: 9. Germline CDR1 and CDR2: SNHLY and FYNNEI. CDR3 length: 15 residues. CDR3 residues: CASTLGTGIQETQYF. For the CDR3, the DNA is TGTGCCAGCACCCTAGGGACAGGTATACAAGAGACCCAGTACTTC.

The gene calls are TRBV19 and TRBJ2-7, with D possibly matching TRBD2 (6 bases). The germline V gene encodes CDR1 LNHDA and CDR2 SQIVND (reference sequence). The germline V and J ends were trimmed by 6 bases and 7 bases, with 10 bases remaining between them. CDR3 length: 11 residues. The CDR3 reads CASSGSGEQYF. In DNA, the CDR3 is TGTGCCAGTAGCGGGAGTGGGGAGCAGTACTTC.

This clonotype was recorded many times. V is TRBV5-1 and J is TRBJ2-1; 7 nucleotides align to TRBD2. V was clipped by 3 bases and J by 6 bases; unmatched bases: 6. From germline, CDR1 is SGHRS and CDR2 YFSETQ. The CDR3 is made up of 14 amino acids. CDR3 coding DNA: TGCGCCAGCAGCTCCACCGGGACTACCAATGAGCAGTTCTTC. It encodes CASSSTGTTNEQFF.

This clonotype was counted a few times. The rearrangement joins TRBV29-1 to TRBJ2-5, with TRBD1 identical over 7 bases. V was pared by 6 bases and J by 5 bases, with 15 bases of the junction left unmatched. Germline V gene sequence: CDR1 SQVTM, CDR2 ANQGSEA. The length of the CDR3 is 15 residues. In DNA form, the CDR3 reads TGCAGCGTCCCCCAGGCTGACAGGGTGGGGGAGACCCAGTACTTC. As protein: CSVPQADRVGETQYF.

This clonotype showed up many times. This rearrangement joins TRBV5-1 to TRBJ2-7; D unresolved. Germline V CDR1 and CDR2: SGHRS, YFSETQ. This CDR3 region has 11 residues. Trimming removed 6 bases from V and 3 bases from J, with 7 bases in between. CDR3 region: CASTFFYEQYF. The CDR3 DNA is TGCGCCAGCACCTTTTTCTACGAGCAGTACTTC.

The chain combines TRBV15 with TRBJ1-5; D gene uncertain. With 0 bases removed from V and 1 base from J, the gap between germline ends came to 4 bases. The CDR3 is 14 residues long. Germline assignment: CDR1 LNHNV and CDR2 YYDKDF (reference sequence). CDR3 in DNA: TGTGCCACCAGCAGAGAACCCAGCAATCAGCCCCAGCATTTT. It translates to CATSREPSNQPQHF. The full variable domain, completed using reference TRBV15 and TRBJ1-5, is DAMVIQNPRYQVTQFGKPVTLSCSQTLNHNVMYWYQQKSSQAPKLLFHYYDKDFNNEADTPDNFQSRRPNTSFCFLDIRSPGLGDTAMYLCATSREPSNQPQHFGDGTRLSIL.

There are many counts of this clonotype. The chain has TRBV6-1 and TRBJ2-2; D is unresolved. CDR1 and CDR2 (germline): MNHNS, SASEGT. V lost 6 bases to trimming and J lost 5 bases, with 10 bases between them. The CDR3 is 13 residues long. DNA for the CDR3: TGTGCCAGCAGACAAGGCCCTACCGGGGAGCTGTTTTTT. This sequence encodes CASRQGPTGELFF.

V usage is TRBV28 and J usage is TRBJ1-2; no clear D. The ends were cut back, 3 bases at V and 5 bases at J, with 16 bases in the middle. CDR1 MDHEN and CDR2 SYDVKM come from the germline V gene. CDR3 length: 15 amino acids. CDR3 sequence (DNA): TGTGCCAGCAGTTTCGCCGCCAAGGCCCGATATGGCTACACCTTC. Protein product: CASSFAAKARYGYTF.

Concerning this clonotype itself: Possible read error: a much larger clone is one base away. The chain uses TRBV29-1 and TRBJ2-7; D may be TRBD1 (6 bases). This CDR3 spans 11 amino acids. Germline V CDR1 and CDR2: SQVTM, ANQGSEA. Between the trimmed V and J ends, which lost 4 bases and 12 bases, there was a span of 16 bases. Here the CDR3 DNA reads TGCAGCGTTGGCGCGTTTGGACAGACGTACTTC. Amino acids: CSVGAFGQTYF.